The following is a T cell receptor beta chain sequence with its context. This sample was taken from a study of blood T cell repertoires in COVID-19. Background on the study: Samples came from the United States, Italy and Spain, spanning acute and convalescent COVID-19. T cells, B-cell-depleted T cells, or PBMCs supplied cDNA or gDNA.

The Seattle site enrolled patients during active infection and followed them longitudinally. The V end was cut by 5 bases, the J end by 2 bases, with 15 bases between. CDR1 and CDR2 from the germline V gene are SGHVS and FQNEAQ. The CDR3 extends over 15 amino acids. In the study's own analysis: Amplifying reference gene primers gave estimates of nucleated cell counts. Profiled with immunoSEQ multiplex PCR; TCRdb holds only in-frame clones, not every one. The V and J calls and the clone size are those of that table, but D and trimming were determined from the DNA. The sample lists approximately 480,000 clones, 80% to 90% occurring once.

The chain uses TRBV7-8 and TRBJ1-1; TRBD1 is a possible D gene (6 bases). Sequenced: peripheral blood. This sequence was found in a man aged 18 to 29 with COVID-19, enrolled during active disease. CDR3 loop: CASSPGGTYNTEAFF. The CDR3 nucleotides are TGTGCCAGCAGCCCCGGTGGGACATATAACACTGAAGCTTTCTTT.